The 4 T cell receptor beta chains below were found in one sample sequenced in a study of OX40 agonist ivuxolimab in advanced cancers. Clones were read by immunoSEQ multiplex PCR, and TCRdb kept only the in-frame ones, dropping some. The sample gives 45,000 to 65,000 clones, about nine tenths of which show up once; 6.9% is in the top ten. Here the sequenced sample was CD4+ or CD8+ T cells sorted from blood, taken in a trial of the OX40 agonist ivuxolimab. These receptor sequences come from an adult with an advanced solid tumor such as melanoma, head and neck, liver or kidney cancer.

The chain combines TRBV2 with TRBJ2-3; 13 bases align to TRBD2. The CDR3 extends over 16 amino acids. The germline gives CDR1 SNHLY, CDR2 FYNNEI. The J segment lost 5 bases and the V segment lost 7 bases, leaving 9 bases of the junction unmatched. The CDR3 DNA reads TGTGCCAGCACCTCGCGGACTAGCGGGAGATTAGATACGCAGTATTTT. The encoded protein is CASTSRTSGRLDTQYF.

In regard to this clone: Mismatch with germline at one junction end may stem from a read error. The chain carries TRBV27 and TRBJ2-7, with D unclear. Germline CDR1 and CDR2: MNHEY and SMNVEV (reference sequence). The CDR3 spans 13 residues. CDR3 nucleotides: TGTGCCAGCAGTCTTTCTCATGGTCGAGAGCAGCACTTC. It codes for CASSLSHGREQHF.

The J gene is TRBJ2-2, the V gene TRBV7-8; D is unresolved. The CDR3 has 14 amino acids. The V end was cut by 4 bases, the J end by 3 bases, with 9 bases between. Germline lookup yields CDR1 SGHVS and CDR2 FQNEAQ. The CDR3 DNA sequence: TGTGCCAGCAGCTCCCTCCTGGACACCGGGGAGCTGTTTTTT. Amino acid sequence: CASSSLLDTGELFF.

This sequence joins TRBV14 and TRBJ2-1; D unresolved. Germline CDR1 is SGHDN and CDR2 is FVKESK. Trimming removed 0 bases at V and 8 bases at J, with 14 bases between. This CDR3 spans 15 amino acids. CDR3 sequence reads: CASSQDDPMYYEQFF. CDR3 sequence (DNA): TGTGCCAGCAGCCAAGATGATCCCATGTACTATGAGCAGTTCTTC.